Sequencing of this T cell receptor (beta chain) was carried out in a study of blood T cells in healthy people across ages. General study findings and limits: Higher diversity, along with more naive CD4+ cells, distinguished long-lived donors from aged donors. The lack of PBMC sorting stopped any conclusive naive versus antigen-experienced comparison.

PCR was performed a second time for roughly 7 to 11 cycles using a sample-barcoded 5' primer and a J-beta primer mix. TCRdb ran MiXCR on the 5' RACE reads and lists one entry per CDR3 protein. The data contain fewer than 2 million distinct CDR3 sequences, around 42% of them singletons. The V end lost 5 bases, the J end lost 3 bases, and 14 bases lay between the germline ends. Germline assignment: CDR1 MDHEN and CDR2 SYDVKM. This CDR3 region has 14 residues. About this clonotype itself: Its specificity is unknown.

The material sequenced was blood. This clonotype originated in a human donor in good health. The rearrangement joins TRBV28 to TRBJ2-7, with D tentatively TRBD1 (6 bases). The DNA for the CDR3 is TGTGCCAGCAGTCACCACGCACAGGGCTACGAGCAGTACTTC. Amino acid sequence: CASSHHAQGYEQYF.